This T cell receptor (beta chain) was obtained from a study of T cells of healthy individuals. CDR3 length: 15 amino acids. V lost 1 base and J lost 3; bases outside the gene matches: 2. Germline lookup yields CDR1 DFQATT and CDR2 SNEGSKA (reference sequence). TCRdb redid the calling of the 5' RACE reads with MiXCR, one entry per CDR3 protein. The sample has some 100,000 distinct CDR3 sequences, approximately 18% seen once. The receptor was isolated from a human donor in good health. The genes are TRBV20-1 and TRBJ2-2, with 10 positions matching TRBD2. CDR3: CSARVAGGHTGELFF. In DNA, the CDR3 is TGCAGTGCTAGAGTAGCGGGAGGTCACACCGGGGAGCTGTTTTTT.